The clone carrying this T cell receptor beta chain was recorded at least ten times. The V end was cut by 3 bases, the J end by 6 bases, with 11 bases between. The germline gives CDR1 KGHSH, CDR2 LQKENI. The CDR3 sequence is 14 residues long. This entry is derived from a study of blood T cell repertoires in COVID-19. Sequencing used immunoSEQ multiplex PCR; TCRdb keeps in-frame clones, though not all of them. Among about 210,000 clones listed, approximately 80% were seen once. The sequence derives from a man aged 35 to 55 who had recovered from COVID-19. The chain couples TRBV18 to TRBJ1-4; the D gene is possibly TRBD1 (5 bases). The source material was peripheral blood. The CDR3 is CASSPQGLDEKLFF. The CDR3 bases are TGTGCCAGCTCACCCCAGGGCTTGGATGAAAAACTGTTTTTT. The full variable domain, rest sourced from reference TRBV18 and TRBJ1-4, is NAGVMQNPRHLVRRRGQEARLRCSPMKGHSHVYWYRQLPEEGLKFMVYLQKENIIDESGMPKERFSAEFPKEGPSILRIQQVVRGDSAAYFCASSPQGLDEKLFFGSGTQLSVL.